The present entry profiles one T cell receptor beta chain with its context. Its binding antigen is unknown. The sample holds no much larger clone one base away, and base qualities are not on file. Using the immunoSEQ hsTCRbeta Kit, TCR beta CDR3 regions were sequenced from DNA. The published analysis was carried out like this. The ImmunoSEQ Analyzer was used to analyse the TCR sequencing data. T cell clonality was defined as 1 minus Pielou's evenness, as computed on productive rearrangements. The inverse Simpson index, applied to productive templates, was used to measure T cell diversity. T cell density was defined as TCR beta template counts normalized to usable DNA, with usable DNA estimated by amplifying and sequencing housekeeping genes. Two-sided Kruskal-Wallis tests were used to compare TCR metrics between histologic stages. TCRdb mirrors the immuneACCESS table, restricted to in-frame sequences. Some clones are absent from its copies; in checked studies, under half trace to an unresolved V gene, and the reason for the others is unknown. V and J calls and clone size are copied from that table; D and trimming were computed from the DNA. Present in this sample are approximately 7,200 clones, 77% of which were seen just once. Approximately 7% of the sample is in the top ten clones.

Resection was performed on patients in Japan or China between about 2013 and 2018. Histologic diagnosis of each case was confirmed independently by two lung cancer pathologists on H&E slides. To enrich premalignant or tumor cells for nucleic acid extraction, macro-dissection was performed after pathologic assessment. The AllPrep DNA/RNA FFPE Kit was used to isolate DNA from FFPE tissue. The data originate from a study of immune evolution from preneoplasia to lung adenocarcinoma (dated by TCRdb to about 2021). Describing the broader study: HLA loss of heterozygosity was seen in about 7%, 15% and 30% of AIS, MIA and ADC lesions, and in no AAH lesions. The study profiled immune contexture across lung adenocarcinoma precursors and invasive adenocarcinoma using immune gene expression, TCR sequencing and multiplex immunofluorescence. The immune data were combined with whole exome sequencing and methylation data from the same cohort of nodules. A total of about 51 patients contributed TCR sequencing data. Sample size was determined by specimen availability and not by a prior power calculation. Resected precursor lesions (AAH, AIS, MIA) and invasive adenocarcinomas were compared with paired morphologically normal lung tissue. The overall cohort comprised 53 patients with pulmonary nodules who underwent surgical resection. POLYSOLVER was used to infer Class I HLA alleles from exome data, and LOHHLA was used to detect allele-specific HLA loss. According to the study, over a hundred samples went through TCR sequencing. What the authors observed across the whole study: Because all patients were from Japan and China, applicability to Western populations was uncertain. The highest top T cell clone frequencies were observed in normal lung, and a progressive decrease in top T cell clone frequencies appeared to occur from AAH through AIS, MIA and invasive adenocarcinoma. The highest clonality was observed in normal lung, whereas higher T cell density and diversity but lower clonality appeared to be present in later-stage lesions. The findings reflected association rather than direct causation, and larger cohorts with long-term follow-up and longitudinal biopsies were considered necessary. Compared with EGFR-mutant or double wild-type lesions, KRAS-mutant nodules had the highest T cell clonality.

CDR1 SEHNR and CDR2 FQNEAQ were looked up in the germline V gene (reference sequence). The V end loses 3 bases and the J end loses 6 bases, and a stretch of 13 bases separates them. The CDR3 numbers 14 residues from cysteine through phenylalanine. Of the read, only the CDR3 DNA is kept; its 42 bases are in frame from base 1. The rearrangement combines TRBV7-9 with TRBJ2-3; the D segment could be TRBD2, given 7 matching bases. Specimen: FFPE lung adenocarcinoma in situ tissue. The cell subset or site label, read with the paper, signifies: preinvasive adenocarcinoma in situ (AIS). The sequence was obtained from a person in their sixties or seventies with lung adenocarcinoma. This receptor has the CDR3 CASSFGGPADTQYF. The bases are TGTGCCAGCAGCTTCGGGGGGCCCGCCGATACGCAGTATTTT.